One and the same sample provided the 19 T cell receptor beta chains below, sequenced in a study of vaccination and CD4 T cells after COVID-19. The treatment was: approximately nine-day PBMC culture with coronavirus spike peptide pools or control peptides (ViraFEST assay). Cultured CD4+ T-cell DNA underwent Oncomine TCR Beta short-read sequencing. TCRdb passed the PCR reads through MiXCR, listing each CDR3 protein once. In the table there are tens of thousands of distinct CDR3 sequences, about three fifths of which are singletons. For these receptors, no antigen is known. Sequencing was performed on CD4+ T cells from blood, cultured in vitro. These receptors were obtained from a human donor who had recovered from COVID-19.

This chain uses TRBV7-9 with TRBJ1-2; D possibly corresponds to TRBD1 (6 bases). The CDR3 consists of 16 residues. Trimming left V 5 bases short and J 0 bases short, with 16 bases between. Germline V CDR1 and CDR2: SEHNR, FQNEAQ (reference sequence). The CDR3 region has the DNA TGTGCCAGCAGCCTAGGACAGATCGCCTCTAACTATGGCTACACCTTC. It yields the protein CASSLGQIASNYGYTF.

This chain uses TRBV18 with TRBJ2-5, with 7 nucleotides matching TRBD1. The CDR3 is 14 residues long. V trimming: 1 base; J trimming: 2 bases; junction bases outside the gene matches: 1. The germline V gene encodes CDR1 KGHSH and CDR2 LQKENI. This chain's CDR3 is CASSPLRGQETQYF. The CDR3 bases are TGTGCCAGCTCACCACTCAGGGGGCAAGAGACCCAGTACTTC.

The chain employs TRBV18 and TRBJ2-7; D not resolved. V lost 4 bases and J 3 bases, leaving 10 bases between the germline ends. Germline V gives CDR1 KGHSH, CDR2 LQKENI. This CDR3 contains 13 residues. DNA of the CDR3: TGTGCCAGCTCACTCGCAACAAGCTACGAGCAGTACTTC. This encodes CASSLATSYEQYF.

The J gene is TRBJ2-3, the V gene TRBV6-1; tentative D call: TRBD2 (6 bases). V lost 3 bases, J lost 2 bases, and 18 bases lay in between. CDR1 MNHNS and CDR2 SASEGT come from the germline V gene. The CDR3 spans 17 residues. The CDR3 loop reads CASSDHRAGIHTDTQYF. DNA of the CDR3: TGTGCCAGCAGTGATCATCGGGCGGGGATACACACAGATACGCAGTATTTT.

The V and J genes are TRBV25-1 and TRBJ1-1; D may be TRBD1 (6 bases). V was shortened by 7 bases and J by 1 base, with 16 bases between the two germline ends. The CDR3 loop spans 15 amino acids. From germline, CDR1 is MGHDK and CDR2 SYGVNS. The DNA of the CDR3 is TGTGCCAGCAAGGGCAGGGGCGTGGGGAACACTGAAGCTTTCTTT. The encoded protein is CASKGRGVGNTEAFF.

This rearrangement joins TRBV12-3 or TRBV12-4 to TRBJ1-5; D is unresolved. V was cut by 3 bases and J by 2 bases, with 8 bases left in between. This CDR3 spans 14 amino acids. The CDR3 loop reads CASSFRWGNQPQHF. The DNA of the CDR3 is TGTGCCAGCAGTTTTCGTTGGGGCAATCAGCCCCAGCATTTT.

The chain combines TRBV20-1 with TRBJ1-2; no firm D call. Trimming left V 3 bases short and J 8 bases short, with 10 bases between. There are 11 residues in the CDR3. CDR1 and CDR2 (germline): DFQATT, SNEGSKA (reference sequence). This chain's CDR3 is CSASARGGYTF. The CDR3 DNA sequence: TGCAGTGCTAGTGCCCGTGGCGGCTACACCTTC.

This chain connects TRBV7-2 to TRBJ1-2; D uncertain. The germline CDR1 and CDR2 sequences are SGHTA and FQGNSA. Trimming stripped 0 bases from V and 7 bases from J, with 9 bases between. CDR3 length: 13 residues. The CDR3 reads CASSLADRGGYTF. CDR3 nucleotide sequence: TGTGCCAGCAGCTTAGCAGATCGCGGTGGCTACACCTTC.

The chain carries TRBV6-2 or TRBV6-3 and TRBJ1-3; perhaps TRBD1 as D (6 bases). The V gene's germline CDR1 is MNHEY and CDR2 SVGEGT. V lost 1 base and J 0 bases, leaving 10 bases between the germline ends. The CDR3 is 16 residues long. This CDR3 is CASSYLTGPSGNTIYF. The CDR3 DNA reads TGTGCCAGCAGTTACTTGACAGGTCCCTCTGGAAACACCATATATTTT.

The V gene is TRBV7-8, the J gene TRBJ1-4; no reliable D call. The CDR3 consists of 14 residues. Deletions cut 1 base from V and 7 bases from J, with 10 bases between. CDR1 and CDR2 from the germline V gene are SGHVS and FQNEAQ. Here the CDR3 DNA reads TGTGCCAGCAGCTTAGAGATGGCGGGTGAAAAACTGTTTTTT. Amino acid sequence: CASSLEMAGEKLFF.

The chain carries TRBV14 and TRBJ1-4; D unresolved. Trimming pared 2 bases from V and 9 bases from J, leaving 10 bases between. From germline, CDR1 is SGHDN and CDR2 FVKESK. The CDR3 runs 13 residues. CDR3 amino acids: CASSQLQNQKLFF. The CDR3 DNA sequence: TGTGCCAGCAGCCAATTACAGAATCAAAAACTGTTTTTT.

This chain connects TRBV18 to TRBJ1-1; the match to TRBD1 covers 11 bases. Germline assignment: CDR1 KGHSH and CDR2 LQKENI. V trimming: 4 bases; J trimming: 5 bases; junction bases outside the gene matches: 6. CDR3 length: 15 residues. The CDR3 coding sequence is TGTGCCAGCTCACAAACGGGACAGGGGGGGACTGAAGCTTTCTTT. This translates into CASSQTGQGGTEAFF.

CDR3 coding DNA: TGTGCCACCAGTCGGGGCGGGGGCAATGAGCAGTTCTTC. Its protein is CATSRGGGNEQFF. J is TRBJ2-1 and V is TRBV24-1; 7 nucleotides align to TRBD2. The V gene's germline CDR1 is KGHDR and CDR2 SFDVKD. This CDR3 is 13 amino acids long. The V and J ends lost 6 bases and 6 bases, in that order; junction bases with no gene match: 4.

The V call is TRBV7-9, the J call TRBJ1-6; D gene uncertain. The germline gives CDR1 SEHNR, CDR2 FQNEAQ (reference sequence). This CDR3 is 12 amino acids long. V lost 5 bases and J lost 12, with 11 bases in between. The CDR3 sequence: CASSPPGKPLHF. The CDR3 DNA follows: TGTGCCAGCAGCCCCCCCGGCAAACCCCTCCACTTT.

The gene calls are TRBV6-5 and TRBJ2-7; 8 nucleotides agree with TRBD2. CDR1 is MNHEY and CDR2 is SVGAGI in the germline V gene. Trimming at V came to 2 bases and at J to 3 bases, leaving 6 bases not matched to a gene. The CDR3 loop spans 15 amino acids. Written as DNA, the CDR3 is TGTGCCAGCAGTTACGCGCCAGCGGGGGTCTACGAGCAGTACTTC. It is translated as CASSYAPAGVYEQYF.

The chain couples TRBV7-9 to TRBJ1-5, with D unclear. V lost 1 base and J 7 bases, leaving 8 bases between the germline ends. Germline CDR1 and CDR2: SEHNR and FQNEAQ (reference sequence). This CDR3 is built from 13 residues. CDR3: CASSLGAGQPQHF. The DNA for the CDR3 is TGTGCCAGCAGCTTAGGGGCGGGGCAGCCCCAGCATTTT.

This clonotype occurred once. The CDR3 loop is CASSLVPGFNQPQHF. The CDR3 DNA reads TGTGCCAGCAGCTTAGTGCCAGGGTTCAATCAGCCCCAGCATTTT. The chain recombines TRBV7-2 with TRBJ1-5; TRBD1 might be the D (5 bases). V was cut by 1 base and J by 3 bases, with 10 bases left in between. There are 15 residues in the CDR3. Germline CDR1 SGHTA, CDR2 FQGNSA.

The gene calls are TRBV6-1 and TRBJ1-2, with D possibly being TRBD1 (5 bases). The CDR3 spans 15 residues. Trimming left V 3 bases short and J 2 bases short, with 13 bases between. Germline CDR1 and CDR2: MNHNS and SASEGT. CDR3 residues: CASSEPGRTNYGYTF. The CDR3 DNA sequence: TGTGCCAGCAGTGAGCCGGGACGCACCAACTATGGCTACACCTTC.

This clonotype was observed once. The J gene is TRBJ1-6, the V gene TRBV7-2, with TRBD1 matching 7 bases. V trimming: 4 bases; J trimming: 14 bases; junction bases outside the gene matches: 14. Germline CDR1 is SGHTA and CDR2 is FQGNSA. The CDR3 runs to 15 residues. This CDR3 reads CASSSQTGTGGALHF. CDR3 nucleotide sequence: TGTGCCAGCAGCTCTCAGACAGGGACTGGGGGGGCCCTCCACTTT.